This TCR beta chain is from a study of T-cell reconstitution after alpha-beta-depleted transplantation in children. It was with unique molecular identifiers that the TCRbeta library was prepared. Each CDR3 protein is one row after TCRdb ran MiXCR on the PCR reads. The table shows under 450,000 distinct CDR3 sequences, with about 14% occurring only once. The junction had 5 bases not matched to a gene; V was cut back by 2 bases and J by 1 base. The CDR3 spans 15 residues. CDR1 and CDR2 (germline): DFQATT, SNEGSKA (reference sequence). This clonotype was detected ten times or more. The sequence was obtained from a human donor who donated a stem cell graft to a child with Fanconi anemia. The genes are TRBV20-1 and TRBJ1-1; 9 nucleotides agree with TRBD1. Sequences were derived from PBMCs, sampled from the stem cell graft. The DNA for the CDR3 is TGCAGTGCTAGATTACTGGACAGGGGGAACACTGAAGCTTTCTTT. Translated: CSARLLDRGNTEAFF.